A selection of T cell receptor beta chains follows, all from one sample in a study of spatial heterogeneity in lung cancer. TCRdb reprocessed the 5' RACE reads with MiXCR, giving one entry per CDR3 protein. The sample lists about 120,000 distinct CDR3 sequences; approximately 12% were seen once. The sequencing used PBMCs, collected at follow-up. Receptors were obtained from a male donor with early-stage non-small cell lung cancer. Each CDR3 is given without its conserved first and last residue. D genes are given only for firm matches.

- TRBV6-5 ASSYNGRQDNNSPLH
TRBD1 TRBV4-1 ASSQDRGQGAETGELF
- TRBV9 ASSEHTYGYT
- TRBV5-1 ASTTRGMSSTDTQY
- TRBV4-1 ASSHPASLPEQY
- TRBV21-1 ASSKARWDSYNSPLH
TRBD1 TRBV5-1 ASSLWGQANEKLF
- TRBV2 ASSLDRRTDTQY
- TRBV20-1 SARVPGVGGELF
TRBD2 TRBV12-3/TRBV12-4 ASSHSSGGARETQY
- TRBV11-2 ASSLVGPTEQY
- TRBV3-1 ASSQPPGFGTFYNEQF
- TRBV20-1 SARDSSGGTYEQY
TRBD1 TRBV11-2 ASSLDGQGAQGTEKLF
TRBD1 TRBV12-3/TRBV12-4 ASSFRTGGTEAF
- TRBV7-2 ASSSRLLTDTQY
- TRBV3-1 ASSLGLGRSEGYT
- TRBV5-1 ASSSSLPPTGELF
TRBD1 TRBV10-3 AISTGQGTYEQY
- TRBV10-3 AISDRGEGRRTDTQY
TRBD2 TRBV14 ASSMTSGVYEQF
TRBD2 TRBV27 ASSLRGLYYEQY
TRBD1 TRBV20-1 SARVTGAPTSGANVLT
TRBD2 TRBV4-2 ASSSRYSGGSSLEQF
- TRBV4-1 ASSQGILRQLLGVEQY
- TRBV28 ASSEGFSGNQPQH
TRBD1 TRBV20-1 SARDEGQFGTEAF
TRBD2 TRBV2 ASPKSGGGLGDTQY
- TRBV7-2 ASSLKGQGRQPQH
- TRBV5-1 ASSLEHEQY
- TRBV4-2 ASSLTLSSGTGELF
- TRBV20-1 SARIHAEAF
- TRBV7-8 ASSLGSLYGYT
TRBD1 TRBV24-1 ATSDQSTGDTEAF
- TRBV5-1 ASSLEPGSGYT
- TRBV21-1 ASSPPKDGYEQY
TRBD2 TRBV29-1 SVEGLAANIQY
TRBD1 TRBV5-1 ASKGGQGLSYNEQF